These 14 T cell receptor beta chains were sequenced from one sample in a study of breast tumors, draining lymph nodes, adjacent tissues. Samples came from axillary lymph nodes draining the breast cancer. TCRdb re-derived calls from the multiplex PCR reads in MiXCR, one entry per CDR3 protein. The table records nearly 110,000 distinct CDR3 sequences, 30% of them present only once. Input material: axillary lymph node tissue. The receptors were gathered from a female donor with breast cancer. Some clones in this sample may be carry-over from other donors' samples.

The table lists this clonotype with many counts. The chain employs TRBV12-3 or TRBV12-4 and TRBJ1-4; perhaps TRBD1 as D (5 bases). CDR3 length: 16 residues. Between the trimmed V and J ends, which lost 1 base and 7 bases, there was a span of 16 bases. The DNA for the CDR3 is TGTGCCAGCAGTTTAGAAACCCCCGGGACCCGTGAAAAACTGTTTTTT. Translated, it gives CASSLETPGTREKLFF.

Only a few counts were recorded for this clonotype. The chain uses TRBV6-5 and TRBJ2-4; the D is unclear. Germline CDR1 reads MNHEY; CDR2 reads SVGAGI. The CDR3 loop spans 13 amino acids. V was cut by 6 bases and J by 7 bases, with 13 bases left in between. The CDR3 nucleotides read TGTGCCAGCAGCGCCGGACGCCCGAACATTCAGTACTTC. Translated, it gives CASSAGRPNIQYF.

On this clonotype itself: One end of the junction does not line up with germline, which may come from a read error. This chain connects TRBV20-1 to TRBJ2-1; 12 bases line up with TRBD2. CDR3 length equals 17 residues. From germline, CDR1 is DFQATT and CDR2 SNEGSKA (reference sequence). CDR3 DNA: TGCAGTGCTAGCGCTAGCGGGAGGGGGCACAGAAGTAAAGAGCTGTTCTTC. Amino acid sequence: CSASASGRGHRSKELFF.

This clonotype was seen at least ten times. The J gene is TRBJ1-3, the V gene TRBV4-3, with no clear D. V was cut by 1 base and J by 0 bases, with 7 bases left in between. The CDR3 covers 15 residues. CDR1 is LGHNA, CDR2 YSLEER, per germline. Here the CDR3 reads CASSQGGDSGNTIYF. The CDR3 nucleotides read TGCGCCAGCAGCCAAGGCGGGGACTCTGGAAACACCATATATTTT.

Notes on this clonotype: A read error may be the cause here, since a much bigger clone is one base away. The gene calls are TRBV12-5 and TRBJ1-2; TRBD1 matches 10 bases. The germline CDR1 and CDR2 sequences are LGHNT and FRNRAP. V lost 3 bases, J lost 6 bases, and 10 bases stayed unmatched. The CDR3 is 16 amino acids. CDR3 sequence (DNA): TGTGCTAGTGGTTTCAGAATTCGACAGGGGGCCCATGGCTACACCTTC. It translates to CASGFRIRQGAHGYTF.

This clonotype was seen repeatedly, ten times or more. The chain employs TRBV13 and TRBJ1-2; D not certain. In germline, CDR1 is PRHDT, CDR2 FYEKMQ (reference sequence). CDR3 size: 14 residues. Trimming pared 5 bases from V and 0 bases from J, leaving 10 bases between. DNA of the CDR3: TGTGCCAGCAGCCCTGCTCAAACTAACTATGGCTACACCTTC. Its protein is CASSPAQTNYGYTF.

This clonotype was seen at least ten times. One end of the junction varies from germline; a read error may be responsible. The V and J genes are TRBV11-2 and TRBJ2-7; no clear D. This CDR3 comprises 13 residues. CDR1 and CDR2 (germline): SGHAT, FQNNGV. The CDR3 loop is CASRPTLSSEQYF. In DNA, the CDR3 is TGTGCCAGCAGACCCACACTCTCCTCCGAGCAGTACTTC.

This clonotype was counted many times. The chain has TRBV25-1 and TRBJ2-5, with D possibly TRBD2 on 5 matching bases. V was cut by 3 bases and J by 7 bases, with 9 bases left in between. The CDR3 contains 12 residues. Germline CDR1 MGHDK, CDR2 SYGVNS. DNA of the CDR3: TGTGCCAGCAGTGAGCTCCGGGGGACCCAGTACTTC. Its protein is CASSELRGTQYF. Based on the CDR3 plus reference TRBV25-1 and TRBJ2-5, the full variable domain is EADIYQTPRYLVIGTGKKITLECSQTMGHDKMYWYQQDPGMELHLIHYSYGVNSTEKGDLSSESTVSRIRTEHFPLTLESARPSHTSQYLCASSELRGTQYFGPGTRLLVL.

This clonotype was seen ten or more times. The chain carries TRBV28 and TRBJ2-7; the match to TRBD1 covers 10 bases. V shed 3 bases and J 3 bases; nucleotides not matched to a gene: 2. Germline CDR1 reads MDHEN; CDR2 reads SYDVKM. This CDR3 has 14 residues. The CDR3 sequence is CASSLTGGFYEQYF. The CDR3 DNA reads TGTGCCAGCAGTTTGACAGGGGGCTTCTACGAGCAGTACTTC.

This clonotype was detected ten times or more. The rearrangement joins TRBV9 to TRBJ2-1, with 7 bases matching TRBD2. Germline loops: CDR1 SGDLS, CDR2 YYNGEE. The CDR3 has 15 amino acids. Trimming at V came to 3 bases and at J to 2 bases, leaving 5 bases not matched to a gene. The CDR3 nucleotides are TGTGCCAGCAGCGCAACTAGCGACACCTACAATGAGCAGTTCTTC. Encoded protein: CASSATSDTYNEQFF.

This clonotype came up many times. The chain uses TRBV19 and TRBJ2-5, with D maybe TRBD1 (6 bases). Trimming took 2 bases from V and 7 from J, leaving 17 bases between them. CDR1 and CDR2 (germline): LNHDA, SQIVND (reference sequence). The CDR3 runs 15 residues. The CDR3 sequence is CASSITSGQSGTQYF. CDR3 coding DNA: TGTGCCAGTAGTATAACCTCGGGACAATCGGGGACCCAGTACTTC.

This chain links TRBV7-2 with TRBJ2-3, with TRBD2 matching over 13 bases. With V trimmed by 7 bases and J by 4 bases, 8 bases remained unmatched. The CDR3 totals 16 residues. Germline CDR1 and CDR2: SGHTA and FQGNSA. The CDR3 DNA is TGTGCCAGCAAGGGACTCACTAGCGGGAGGGCAGATACGCAGTATTTT. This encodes CASKGLTSGRADTQYF. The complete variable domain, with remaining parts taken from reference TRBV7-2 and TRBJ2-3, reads GAGVSQSPSNKVTEKGKDVELRCDPISGHTALYWYRQSLGQGLEFLIYFQGNSAPDKSGLPSDRFSAERTGGSVSTLTIQRTQQEDSAVYLCASKGLTSGRADTQYFGPGTRLTVL.

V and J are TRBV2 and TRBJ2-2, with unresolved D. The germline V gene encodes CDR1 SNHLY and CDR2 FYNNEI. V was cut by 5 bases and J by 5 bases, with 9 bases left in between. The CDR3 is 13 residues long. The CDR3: CASSSRETGELFF. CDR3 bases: TGTGCCAGCAGTTCAAGGGAAACCGGGGAGCTGTTTTTT.

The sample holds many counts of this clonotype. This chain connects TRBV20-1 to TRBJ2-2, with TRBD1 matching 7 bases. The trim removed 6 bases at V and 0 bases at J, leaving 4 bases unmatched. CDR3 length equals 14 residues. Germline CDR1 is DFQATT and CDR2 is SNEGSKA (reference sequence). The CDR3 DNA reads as TGCAGTGCAGTCGACAGGGCGAACACCGGGGAGCTGTTTTTT. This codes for CSAVDRANTGELFF.